These 7 T cell receptor beta chains originate from one sample sequenced in a study of T cell changes during pregnancy in multiple sclerosis. The protocol was immunoSEQ multiplex PCR, while the TCRdb copy is restricted to in-frame clones and leaves out a portion. The repertoire holds some 80,000 clones, approximately 92% seen once, with roughly 1% in the top ten. The sequences come from peripheral blood, collected in the first trimester of pregnancy. These receptors were obtained from a female donor with multiple sclerosis, enrolled in a pregnancy study.

The V call is TRBV19, the J call TRBJ1-5; D remains ambiguous. V was trimmed by 3 bases and J by 0 bases, leaving 15 bases between them. The CDR3 has 17 residues. Germline CDR1 and CDR2: LNHDA and SQIVND (reference sequence). The CDR3 DNA is TGTGCCAGTAGTATTCTTGGCTGGGAGAATAGCAATCAGCCCCAGCATTTT. It specifies CASSILGWENSNQPQHF.

V usage is TRBV19 and J usage is TRBJ1-5; tentatively, D is TRBD1 (5 bases). The germline gives CDR1 LNHDA, CDR2 SQIVND (reference sequence). The CDR3 covers 15 residues. The V end was cut by 6 bases, the J end by 5 bases, with 17 bases between. Here the CDR3 reads CASRARGRGDQPQHF. The CDR3 nucleotides read TGTGCCAGTAGGGCGAGGGGTCGGGGGGATCAGCCCCAGCATTTT.

The V call is TRBV10-3, the J call TRBJ1-4, with TRBD1 matching over 8 bases. Per the germline V gene, CDR1 is ENHRY and CDR2 is SYGVKD. The J segment lost 13 bases and the V segment lost 3 bases, leaving 7 bases of the junction unmatched. This CDR3 has 13 residues. Written as DNA, the CDR3 is TGTGCCATCAGTGACGGACAGGGAGACGTACTGTTTTTT. Translating gives CAISDGQGDVLFF.

This clone was recorded once. The rearrangement links TRBV5-4 to TRBJ1-2, with D perhaps TRBD1 (5 bases). The CDR3 is 16 residues long. The germline V gene has CDR1 SGHNT and CDR2 YYREEE (reference sequence). Trimming cost V 3 bases and J 0 bases, with 15 bases left between them. The CDR3 bases are TGTGCCAGCAGCTCCGGCAAGGGGCTTACTAACTATGGCTACACCTTC. Residues: CASSSGKGLTNYGYTF.

The J gene is TRBJ2-1, the V gene TRBV7-8; 11 bases map to TRBD2. CDR1 and CDR2 from the germline V gene are SGHVS and FQNEAQ. Losses at the gene ends were 0 bases for V and 2 bases for J; bases not matched to a gene: 12. The length of the CDR3 is 20 residues. The DNA of the CDR3 is TGTGCCAGCAGCTTAGCCCCTAGCGGGAGGCTATCAATAGCCTACAATGAGCAGTTCTTC. This gives the protein CASSLAPSGRLSIAYNEQFF.

The chain recombines TRBV7-3 with TRBJ1-1; TRBD1 might be the D (6 bases). Germline V lookup: CDR1 SGHTA, CDR2 FQGTGA. This CDR3 spans 15 amino acids. V gave up 5 bases and J gave up 1 base, with 14 bases separating them. The CDR3: CASSPAGDRNTEAFF. In DNA form, the CDR3 reads TGTGCCAGCAGCCCTGCAGGGGACCGGAACACTGAAGCTTTCTTT.

The chain recombines TRBV5-4 with TRBJ2-1; D gene uncertain. Germline values: CDR1 SGHNT, CDR2 YYREEE (reference sequence). This CDR3 spans 12 amino acids. Trimming took off 4 bases at V and 5 bases at J, with 7 bases between the two ends. The CDR3 loop reads CASSPLDNEQFF. Written as DNA, the CDR3 is TGTGCCAGCAGCCCACTGGACAATGAGCAGTTCTTC.